Sequencing of this T cell receptor beta chain was carried out in a study of pediatric ulcerative colitis. Study-wide results and limits: Acute severe colitis showed lower rectal diversity from clonal expansions. Some T cells in rectal biopsies may come from blood, especially with overt colitis. Two rectal clonotypes were found only in ulcerative colitis patients, all of them.

This CDR3 is 15 amino acids long. Germline V gives CDR1 LNHNV, CDR2 YYDKDF (reference sequence). V was shortened by 1 base and J by 2 bases, with 8 bases between the two germline ends. Sequencing depth was up to 500,000 reads per sample. Here immunoSEQ multiplex PCR was the method, and the copy in TCRdb shows in-frame clones only, minus some. The table records around 18,000 clones, 70% to 85% of them present only once. One to two pinch biopsies were taken from the rectum during colonoscopy. On this clone: As yet, its antigen is unknown.

The chain carries TRBV15 and TRBJ1-4; no clear D. Sequenced material: gut tissue. The TCR sequence derives from a boy aged 10-17 years with moderate ulcerative colitis. The CDR3 here is CATSRAGATNEKLFF. In DNA form, the CDR3 reads TGTGCCACCAGCAGAGCGGGAGCGACTAATGAAAAACTGTTTTTT.